Included here is one T cell receptor (beta chain) sequence, with context. Its antigen is not identified. Germline CDR1 is SGHVS and CDR2 is FQNEAQ. The CDR3 length is 17 residues. The sample originates from a study of monozygotic twins with inflammatory bowel disease. Study results and caveats: By inverse Simpson index, TCRbeta diversity was lower in IBD patients than in healthy co-twins.

TCRdb reprocessed the 5' RACE reads and keeps a single row for each CDR3 protein, giving no DNA. The sample shows hundreds of thousands of distinct CDR3 sequences, and 5.6% sits with its ten largest clones. Input material: blood. The rearrangement uses TRBV7-8 and TRBJ2-5; the D call of TRBD2 rests on TCRdb alone, since no DNA is present to check it. The origin of this receptor is a human donor with ulcerative colitis or Crohn's disease, or a healthy co-twin of an affected twin (not recorded which). CDR3 amino acids: CASSLAGGSGGQETQYF.